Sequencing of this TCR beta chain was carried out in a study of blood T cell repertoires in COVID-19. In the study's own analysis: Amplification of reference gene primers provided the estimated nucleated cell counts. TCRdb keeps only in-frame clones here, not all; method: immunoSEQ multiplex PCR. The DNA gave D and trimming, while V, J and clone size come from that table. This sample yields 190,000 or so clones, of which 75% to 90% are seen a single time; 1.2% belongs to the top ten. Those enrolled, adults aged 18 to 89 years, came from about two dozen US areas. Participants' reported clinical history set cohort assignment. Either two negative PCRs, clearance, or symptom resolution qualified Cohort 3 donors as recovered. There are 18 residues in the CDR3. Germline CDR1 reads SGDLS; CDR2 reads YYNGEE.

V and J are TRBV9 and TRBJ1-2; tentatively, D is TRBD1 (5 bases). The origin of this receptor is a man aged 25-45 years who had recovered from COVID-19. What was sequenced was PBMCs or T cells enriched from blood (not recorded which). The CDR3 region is CENQPGHRERGANYGYTF. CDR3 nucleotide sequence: TGTGAGAACCAACCCGGACATCGTGAACGAGGAGCTAACTATGGCTACACCTTC.